A selection of T cell receptor beta chains follows, all from one sample in a study of blood T cells in healthy people across ages. TCRdb used MiXCR to reprocess the 5' RACE reads, holding one entry per CDR3 protein. The data show 890,000 or so distinct CDR3 sequences, with less than 80% seen just once and around 30% held by the top ten. The sample consisted of blood. The receptors were sampled from a man in his thirties or forties in good health. Each CDR3 is given without its conserved first and last residue.

J gene: TRBJ2-4
V gene: TRBV29-1
CDR3 protein: SVGGIATKNIQY

J gene: TRBJ2-1
V gene: TRBV6-1
CDR3 protein: ASGPTYNEQF

J gene: TRBJ2-7
V gene: TRBV4-3
CDR3 protein: ASSQRGSGASEQY

J gene: TRBJ2-7
V gene: TRBV7-3
CDR3 protein: ASSRDRAAYEQY

J gene: TRBJ2-5
V gene: TRBV4-3
CDR3 protein: ASSQDWAGGETQY

J gene: TRBJ2-5
V gene: TRBV28
CDR3 protein: ASRIQGSQETQY

J gene: TRBJ1-1
V gene: TRBV7-2
CDR3 protein: ASSFPAGDGRTEAF

J gene: TRBJ2-3
V gene: TRBV4-3
CDR3 protein: ASSQEVAYTDTQY

J gene: .
V gene: TRBV10-3
CDR3 protein: AITQGTSGETQY

J gene: .
V gene: TRBV3-1
CDR3 protein: ASSHSGYTYEQY

J gene: TRBJ2-1
V gene: TRBV4-2
CDR3 protein: ASTAGTGGNNEQF

J gene: TRBJ1-5
V gene: TRBV21-1
CDR3 protein: ASSRCKGTGSNQPQH

J gene: TRBJ2-3
V gene: TRBV6-6
CDR3 protein: ASAPSVGGSDTQY

J gene: TRBJ2-5
V gene: TRBV7-9
CDR3 protein: ASSAEQTVQETQY

J gene: TRBJ2-3
V gene: TRBV12-3/TRBV12-4
CDR3 protein: ASSLAPPVAGGTQY

J gene: TRBJ1-2
V gene: TRBV29-1
CDR3 protein: SVAVGDGYGYT

J gene: TRBJ2-7
V gene: TRBV4-1
CDR3 protein: ASSQEVWGNSYEQY

J gene: TRBJ2-5
V gene: TRBV7-2
CDR3 protein: ASSLGVNRGQY

J gene: TRBJ2-7
V gene: TRBV5-1
CDR3 protein: ASSYRSSSYEQY

J gene: TRBJ2-1
V gene: TRBV9
CDR3 protein: ASSTGGADTYNEQF

J gene: TRBJ2-1
V gene: TRBV9
CDR3 protein: ASSVREGSGYNEQF

J gene: TRBJ2-7
V gene: TRBV20-1
CDR3 protein: SGMTGMAGNRYEQY

J gene: TRBJ2-1
V gene: TRBV9
CDR3 protein: ASSVGLENNEQF

J gene: TRBJ2-5
V gene: TRBV7-3
CDR3 protein: ASSPGNRYQETQY

J gene: TRBJ2-1
V gene: TRBV7-3
CDR3 protein: ASSRAGGGGYNEQF

J gene: TRBJ1-2
V gene: TRBV9
CDR3 protein: ASSAGPTGEYGYT

J gene: TRBJ1-2
V gene: TRBV9
CDR3 protein: ASSGRRAGGNYGYT

J gene: TRBJ2-7
V gene: TRBV10-3
CDR3 protein: AISESSLTYEQY

J gene: .
V gene: TRBV15
CDR3 protein: ATSRGRAGTQETQY

J gene: TRBJ2-5
V gene: TRBV7-2
CDR3 protein: ASSPQTSGGQETQY

J gene: TRBJ2-3
V gene: TRBV15
CDR3 protein: ATSIRGRGTDTQY

J gene: TRBJ2-3
V gene: TRBV27
CDR3 protein: ASGRNEGNTQY

J gene: TRBJ2-1
V gene: TRBV20-1
CDR3 protein: SPKGGLDWEQF

J gene: TRBJ1-2
V gene: TRBV7-3
CDR3 protein: ASSLTSGYGYT

J gene: TRBJ1-1
V gene: TRBV7-9
CDR3 protein: ASSFPGHTEAF

J gene: TRBJ2-3
V gene: TRBV7-8
CDR3 protein: ASSFNRGSANTDTQY

J gene: TRBJ1-1
V gene: TRBV20-1
CDR3 protein: SASPRRDTEAF

J gene: TRBJ1-1
V gene: TRBV9
CDR3 protein: ASSVGPNTEAF

J gene: TRBJ2-5
V gene: TRBV5-1
CDR3 protein: ASSLSSGSGETQY

J gene: TRBJ2-3
V gene: TRBV20-1
CDR3 protein: SASVLAGEDTQY

J gene: TRBJ1-5
V gene: TRBV20-1
CDR3 protein: SPQGARGNQPQH

J gene: .
V gene: TRBV20-1
CDR3 protein: SAISGRPYEQY

J gene: TRBJ2-3
V gene: TRBV29-1
CDR3 protein: SASLIRTGVTDTQY

J gene: TRBJ2-7
V gene: TRBV7-9
CDR3 protein: ASRSGASYEQY

J gene: TRBJ1-2
V gene: TRBV7-2
CDR3 protein: ASSSQRYYGYT

J gene: TRBJ1-2
V gene: TRBV7-9
CDR3 protein: ASSWSGQANGYT

J gene: TRBJ2-4
V gene: TRBV6-1
CDR3 protein: ASSPRQVPWPKNIQY

J gene: TRBJ2-7
V gene: TRBV5-1
CDR3 protein: ASSVGDEQY

J gene: .
V gene: TRBV3-1
CDR3 protein: ASSQRPSSSYNEQY

J gene: TRBJ1-2
V gene: TRBV9
CDR3 protein: ASSGQANYGYT

J gene: TRBJ1-2
V gene: TRBV20-1
CDR3 protein: SAPPNWGAARGYT

J gene: TRBJ2-5
V gene: TRBV7-9
CDR3 protein: ASSSHRAGTEETQY

J gene: TRBJ2-3
V gene: TRBV28
CDR3 protein: ASSLWADTQY